Sequencing of this T cell receptor (beta chain) was carried out in a study of CD8+ T cells in alopecia areata. The germline CDR1 and CDR2 sequences are SQVTM and ANQGSEA. The CDR3 is 15 residues long. The V gene lost 0 bases and the J gene lost 3 bases, with 14 bases spanning the gap. Treatment given: oral pan-JAK inhibitor, 5-10 mg twice daily. Alopecia areata patients provided lesional scalp punch biopsies and peripheral blood. TCR sequencing used cDNA made by reverse transcription of extracted RNA. Measured with immunoSEQ multiplex PCR; TCRdb has only the in-frame clones, and not every one. Among 110,000 to 150,000 clones listed, nearly 55% were seen once.

This rearrangement joins TRBV29-1 to TRBJ1-2; D perhaps matches TRBD1 (5 bases). This clonotype originated in a human donor with alopecia areata. The sequencing used CD8+ T cells sorted from blood, collected at week 4, from a patient treated with tofacitinib. The DNA of the CDR3 is TGCAGCGTTGAAGATAATAGGGTAGGGGACTATGGCTACACCTTC. Translating gives CSVEDNRVGDYGYTF. Supplemented by reference TRBV29-1 and TRBJ1-2, the full variable domain reads SAVISQKPSRDICQRGTSLTIQCQVDSQVTMMFWYRQQPGQSLTLIATANQGSEATYESGFVIDKFPISRPNLTFSTLTVSNMSPEDSSIYLCSVEDNRVGDYGYTFGSGTRLTVV.